Shown below are 17 T cell receptor beta chains from a single sample sequenced in a study of cytomegalovirus exposure and HLA in healthy donors. Both 60 Vbeta primers and 13 Jbeta primers went into the PCR. Using immunoSEQ multiplex PCR, the repertoire was profiled, and TCRdb retains in-frame clones only, with some absent. The data show roughly 180,000 clones, 70% to 90% seen once. The material sequenced was PBMCs. Receptor source: a woman between 18 and 30 years old in good health and CMV-seropositive.

This chain joins TRBV7-9 and TRBJ2-6; the match to TRBD2 covers 8 bases. This CDR3 contains 17 residues. Germline V gene data show CDR1 as SEHNR and CDR2 as FQNEAQ (reference sequence). Trimming removed 5 bases from V and 1 base from J; junction bases left unmatched: 7. This CDR3 is CASSVGGGNSGANVLTF. CDR3 sequence (DNA): TGTGCCAGCAGCGTCGGGGGGGGGAATTCTGGGGCCAACGTCCTGACTTTC. Full variable domain (remainder filled in from reference TRBV7-9 and TRBJ2-6): DTGVSQNPRHKITKRGQNVTFRCDPISEHNRLYWYRQTLGQGPEFLTYFQNEAQLEKSRLLSDRFSAERPKGSFSTLEIQRTEQGDSAMYLCASSVGGGNSGANVLTFGAGSRLTVL.

The gene calls are TRBV5-1 and TRBJ2-5, with 7 bases matching TRBD1. CDR1 is SGHRS and CDR2 is YFSETQ in the germline V gene. The V gene end was trimmed by 4 bases and the J gene end by 4 bases; junction bases not matched to a gene: 13. The CDR3 extends over 16 amino acids. DNA of the CDR3: TGCGCCAGCAGCCCTGGGACAGCCCCCGGGGCAGAGACCCAGTACTTC. Its translation is CASSPGTAPGAETQYF.

The V and J genes are TRBV21-1 and TRBJ2-3; TRBD2 was called by the table and not checked on the DNA. TRBV21-1 counts as a pseudogene. The CDR3 loop spans 18 amino acids. The CDR3 protein is CASSPTLLANTSTDTQYF. The CDR3 DNA sequence: TGTGCCAGCAGCCCCACCCTTCTAGCGAATACTAGCACAGATACGCAGTATTTT.

The chain has TRBV7-2 and TRBJ2-2; 12 bases match TRBD2. The V gene's germline CDR1 is SGHTA and CDR2 FQGNSA. V trimming: 6 bases; J trimming: 3 bases; junction bases outside the gene matches: 5. This CDR3 spans 16 amino acids. CDR3 sequence: CASSRTSGADTGELFF. The CDR3 bases are TGTGCCAGCAGTCGGACTAGCGGGGCCGACACCGGGGAGCTGTTTTTT.

This clone was picked up one time. The rearrangement links TRBV5-1 to TRBJ2-1; D gene unclear. Germline CDR1 is SGHRS and CDR2 is YFSETQ. CDR3 length equals 11 residues. The V gene lost 4 bases and the J gene lost 5 bases, with 4 bases spanning the gap. CDR3 sequence (DNA): TGCGCCAGCAGCACAAACAATGAGCAGTTCTTC. Its translation is CASSTNNEQFF.

The rearrangement uses TRBV7-9 and TRBJ2-3, with D perhaps TRBD2 (5 bases). The CDR3 runs to 13 residues. Germline V gene sequence: CDR1 SEHNR, CDR2 FQNEAQ (reference sequence). V gave up 3 bases and J gave up 4 bases, with 8 bases separating them. In DNA, the CDR3 is TGTGCCAGCAGCTTGACGGAGGCAGATACGCAGTATTTT. As protein: CASSLTEADTQYF.

The genes are TRBV27 and TRBJ2-5; 8 bases are shared with TRBD2. CDR1 MNHEY and CDR2 SMNVEV come from the germline V gene (reference sequence). The CDR3 is 14 residues long. The J segment lost 3 bases and the V segment lost 5 bases, leaving 5 bases of the junction unmatched. The CDR3, as DNA: TGTGCCAGCAGTCCTCGGGGGGGAAAAGAGACCCAGTACTTC. This gives the protein CASSPRGGKETQYF.

The J gene is TRBJ1-2, the V gene TRBV9, with 10 bases that match TRBD1. The germline V gene encodes CDR1 SGDLS and CDR2 YYNGEE. The CDR3 runs to 15 residues. V trimming: 3 bases; J trimming: 4 bases; junction bases outside the gene matches: 6. The CDR3: CASSAGTGAGYGYTF. The CDR3 DNA reads as TGTGCCAGCAGCGCCGGGACAGGGGCGGGCTATGGCTACACCTTC.

This clone appeared a few times. The genes are TRBV30 and TRBJ2-5; 9 positions match TRBD2. This CDR3 has 14 residues. With V trimmed by 4 bases and J by 5 bases, 8 bases remained unmatched. The germline V gene has CDR1 GTSNPN and CDR2 SVGIG (reference sequence). CDR3 region: CAWTLGLAVETQYF. DNA of the CDR3: TGTGCCTGGACCCTGGGACTAGCCGTGGAGACCCAGTACTTC.

This clone came up a few times. For the CDR3, the DNA is TGTGCCAGCAGTGAAGCGCCAGGGGAAAGTTATGGCTACACCTTC. Protein product: CASSEAPGESYGYTF. The chain is built from TRBV6-1 and TRBJ1-2; possible D gene TRBD1, 6 bases. Trimming took off 0 bases at V and 5 bases at J, with 13 bases between the two ends. Germline values: CDR1 MNHNS, CDR2 SASEGT. This CDR3 comprises 15 residues.

V is TRBV11-3 and J is TRBJ2-3; D is perhaps TRBD1 (5 bases). Germline values: CDR1 SGHNT, CDR2 YENEEA. The CDR3 has 16 residues. The germline V and J ends were trimmed by 1 base and 6 bases, with 17 bases remaining between them. The chain's CDR3 is CASSLVFSGIGDTQYF. CDR3 coding DNA: TGTGCCAGCAGCTTAGTGTTTTCAGGGATCGGCGATACGCAGTATTTT. Complete variable domain (other parts from reference TRBV11-3 and TRBJ2-3): EAGVVQSPRYKIIEKKQPVAFWCNPISGHNTLYWYLQNLGQGPELLIRYENEEAVDDSQLPKDRFSAERLKGVDSTLKIQPAELGDSAVYLCASSLVFSGIGDTQYFGPGTRLTVL.

Here the CDR3 reads CASSYSREQYF. The CDR3 nucleotides read TGTGCCAGCAGTTACTCGAGAGAGCAGTACTTC. V and J are TRBV6-6 and TRBJ2-7; no definite D call. Trimming pared 0 bases from V and 7 bases from J, leaving 4 bases between. The germline gives CDR1 MNHNY, CDR2 SVGAGI (reference sequence). The length of the CDR3 is 11 residues.

The V call is TRBV7-2, the J call TRBJ1-2; TRBD1 aligns across 7 bases. This CDR3 has 15 amino acids. Germline V gene data show CDR1 as SGHTA and CDR2 as FQGNSA. After removal of 1 base from V and 8 bases from J, the junction contained 10 bases not matched to a gene. CDR3 sequence (DNA): TGTGCCAGCAGCTTAGGACGTGAGGGGGCAGGAGGCTACACCTTC. Translated: CASSLGREGAGGYTF.

V gene TRBV6-4 combines with J gene TRBJ2-2, with a possible D match to TRBD1 (6 bases). This CDR3 is 13 amino acids long. Germline V CDR1 and CDR2: MRHNA, SNTAGT. Trimming pared 5 bases from V and 6 bases from J, leaving 10 bases between. CDR3 in DNA: TGTGCCAGCAGTCCAGGGGAGTCCGGGGAGCTGTTTTTT. It is translated as CASSPGESGELFF.

The chain has TRBV19 and TRBJ1-4, with D possibly TRBD1 on 6 matching bases. V shed 7 bases and J shed 8 bases, with 17 bases lying between them. Germline CDR1 and CDR2: LNHDA and SQIVND (reference sequence). CDR3 length: 14 residues. The CDR3: CASNLAGEREKLFF. The CDR3 DNA is TGTGCCAGTAACCTGGCAGGGGAGAGGGAAAAACTGTTTTTT.

The chain carries TRBV7-8 and TRBJ1-4; 9 nucleotides line up with TRBD1. This CDR3 contains 16 residues. CDR1 is SGHVS, CDR2 FQNEAQ, per germline. V was clipped by 6 bases and J by 2 bases; unmatched bases: 7. Here the CDR3 reads CASSIGQGTTNEKLFF. The CDR3 DNA follows: TGTGCCAGCAGTATAGGACAGGGGACTACTAATGAAAAACTGTTTTTT.

The rearrangement joins TRBV4-1 to TRBJ1-5; D unresolved. Germline values: CDR1 MGHRA, CDR2 YSYEKL. This CDR3 spans 15 amino acids. V shed 0 bases and J shed 4 bases, with 10 bases lying between them. CDR3 residues: CASSQDLAGNQPQHF. CDR3 in DNA: TGCGCCAGCAGCCAAGATCTTGCGGGGAATCAGCCCCAGCATTTT.